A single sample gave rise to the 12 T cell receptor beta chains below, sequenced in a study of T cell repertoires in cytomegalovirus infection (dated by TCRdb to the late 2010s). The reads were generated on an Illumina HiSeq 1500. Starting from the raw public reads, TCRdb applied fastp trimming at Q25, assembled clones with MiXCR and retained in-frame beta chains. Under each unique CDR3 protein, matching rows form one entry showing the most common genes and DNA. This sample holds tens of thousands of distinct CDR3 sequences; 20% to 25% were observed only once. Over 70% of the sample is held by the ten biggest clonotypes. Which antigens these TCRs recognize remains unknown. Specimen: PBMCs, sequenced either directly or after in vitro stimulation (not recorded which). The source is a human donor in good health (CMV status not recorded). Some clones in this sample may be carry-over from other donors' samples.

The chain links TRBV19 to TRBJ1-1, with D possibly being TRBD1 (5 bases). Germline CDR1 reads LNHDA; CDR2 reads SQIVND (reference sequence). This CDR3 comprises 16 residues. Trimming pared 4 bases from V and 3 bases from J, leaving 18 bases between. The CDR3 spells CASSSRGGTRDTEAFF. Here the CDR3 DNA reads TGTGCCAGTAGTAGCCGTGGGGGTACGAGGGACACTGAAGCTTTCTTT.

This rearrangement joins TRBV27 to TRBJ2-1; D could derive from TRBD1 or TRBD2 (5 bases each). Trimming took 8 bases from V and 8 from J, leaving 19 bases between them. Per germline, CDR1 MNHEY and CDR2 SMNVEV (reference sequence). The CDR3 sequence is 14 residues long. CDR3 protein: CASFRGRGEDEQFF. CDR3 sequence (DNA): TGTGCCAGCTTCCGGGGAAGGGGCGAGGATGAGCAGTTCTTC.

Here the CDR3 reads CASSLWGQTYEQYV. CDR3 DNA sequence: TGTGCCAGCAGCTTATGGGGGCAGACGTACGAGCAGTACGTC. The chain links TRBV11-2 to TRBJ2-7; D possibly corresponds to TRBD1 (6 bases). V was cut by 2 bases and J by 4 bases, with 12 bases left in between. The germline CDR1 and CDR2 sequences are SGHAT and FQNNGV. The CDR3 spans 14 residues.

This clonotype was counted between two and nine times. The CDR3 is CASTRNYGYTF. Written as DNA, the CDR3 is TGTGCCAGCACCCGGAACTATGGCTACACCTTC. The chain couples TRBV28 to TRBJ1-2; D gene ambiguous. The germline gives CDR1 MDHEN, CDR2 SYDVKM. Between the trimmed V and J ends, which lost 7 bases and 2 bases, there was a span of 5 bases. This CDR3 region has 11 residues.

The chain's CDR3 is CASSLQLNRQIYEQYF. CDR3 nucleotides: TGTGCCAGCAGCCTCCAGCTTAACCGACAGATCTACGAGCAGTACTTC. The chain recombines TRBV7-2 with TRBJ2-7, with D perhaps TRBD1 (5 bases). Germline V gene sequence: CDR1 SGHTA, CDR2 FQGNSA. V was clipped by 5 bases and J by 3 bases, with 20 bases between them. The CDR3 covers 16 residues.

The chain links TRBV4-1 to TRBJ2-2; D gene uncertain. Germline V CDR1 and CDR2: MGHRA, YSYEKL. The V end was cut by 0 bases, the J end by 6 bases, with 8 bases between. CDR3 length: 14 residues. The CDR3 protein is CASSQDPYAGELFF. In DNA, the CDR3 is TGCGCCAGCAGCCAAGATCCCTACGCCGGGGAGCTGTTTTTT.

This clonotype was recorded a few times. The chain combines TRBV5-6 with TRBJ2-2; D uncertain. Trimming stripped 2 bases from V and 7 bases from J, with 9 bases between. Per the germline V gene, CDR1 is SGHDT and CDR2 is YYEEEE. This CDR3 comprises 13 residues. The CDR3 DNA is TGTGCCAGCAGCTTAGACTGGGTCGGGGAGCTGTTTTTT. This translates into CASSLDWVGELFF.

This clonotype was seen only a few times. CDR3 in DNA: TGTGCCAGCACGGACCCGCCGGGCAATGAGCAGTTCTTC. Translating it yields CASTDPPGNEQFF. J is TRBJ2-1 and V is TRBV19, with D uncertain. Looked up from germline, CDR1 is LNHDA and CDR2 is SQIVND (reference sequence). Between the trimmed V and J ends, which lost 9 bases and 6 bases, there was a span of 15 bases. The CDR3 sequence is 13 residues long.

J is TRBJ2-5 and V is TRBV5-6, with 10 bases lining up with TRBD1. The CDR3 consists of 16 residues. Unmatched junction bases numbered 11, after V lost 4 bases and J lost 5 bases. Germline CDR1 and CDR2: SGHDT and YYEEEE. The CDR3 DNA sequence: TGTGCCAGCAGCACGATAAGACAGGGGGCCGGGGAGACCCAGTACTTC. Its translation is CASSTIRQGAGETQYF.

The CDR3 nucleotides read TGTGCCAGCAGTGAAATACAGGGGGCAAGGGAAAAACTGTTTTTT. Translating gives CASSEIQGAREKLFF. The chain couples TRBV6-1 to TRBJ1-4, with TRBD1 identical over 9 bases. The CDR3 is 15 amino acids. The germline gives CDR1 MNHNS, CDR2 SASEGT. V dropped 2 bases and J dropped 8; count of bases not matched to a gene: 6.

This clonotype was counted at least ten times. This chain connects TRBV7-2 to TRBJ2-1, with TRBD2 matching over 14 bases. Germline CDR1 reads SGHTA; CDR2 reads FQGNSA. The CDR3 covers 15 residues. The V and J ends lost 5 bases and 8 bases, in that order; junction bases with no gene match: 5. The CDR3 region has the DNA TGTGCCAGCAGCCCGGGACTAGCGGGAGTAGATGAGCAGTTCTTC. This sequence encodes CASSPGLAGVDEQFF.

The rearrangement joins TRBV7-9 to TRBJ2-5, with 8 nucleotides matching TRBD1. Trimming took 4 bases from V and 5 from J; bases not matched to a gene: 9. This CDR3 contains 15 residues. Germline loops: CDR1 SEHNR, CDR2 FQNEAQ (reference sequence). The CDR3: CASSSNRGAGETQYF. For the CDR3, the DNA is TGTGCCAGCAGCTCCAACAGGGGGGCTGGGGAGACCCAGTACTTC.